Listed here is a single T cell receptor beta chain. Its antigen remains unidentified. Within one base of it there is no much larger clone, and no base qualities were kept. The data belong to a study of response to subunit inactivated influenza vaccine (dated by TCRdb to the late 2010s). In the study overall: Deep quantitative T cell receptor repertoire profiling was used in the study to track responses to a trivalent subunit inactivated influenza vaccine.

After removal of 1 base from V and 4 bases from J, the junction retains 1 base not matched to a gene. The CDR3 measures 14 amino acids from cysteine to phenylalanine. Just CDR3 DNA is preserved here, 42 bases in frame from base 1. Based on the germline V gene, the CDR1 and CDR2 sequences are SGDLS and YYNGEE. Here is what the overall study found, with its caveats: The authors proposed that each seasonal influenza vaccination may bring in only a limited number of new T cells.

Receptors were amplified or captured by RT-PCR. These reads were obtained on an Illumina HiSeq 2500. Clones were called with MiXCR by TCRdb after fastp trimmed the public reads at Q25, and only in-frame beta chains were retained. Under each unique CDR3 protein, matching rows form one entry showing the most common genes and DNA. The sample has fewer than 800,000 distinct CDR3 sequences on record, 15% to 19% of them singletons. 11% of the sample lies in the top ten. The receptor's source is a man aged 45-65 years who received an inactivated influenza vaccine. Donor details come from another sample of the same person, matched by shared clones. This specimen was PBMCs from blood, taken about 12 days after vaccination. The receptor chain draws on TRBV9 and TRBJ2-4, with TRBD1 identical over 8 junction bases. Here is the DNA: TGTGCCAGCAGCGTAACAGGGGGGAAAAACATTCAGTACTTC. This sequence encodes CASSVTGGKNIQYF.